This TCR beta chain was profiled in a study of cytomegalovirus exposure and HLA in healthy donors. In the study overall: Membership in the Caucasian-associated ancestry cluster was found for 75% to 90% of roughly 400 genotyped donors. The study, taken as a whole, reports: In a later analysis, most CMV-associated TCR beta chains appeared HLA-restricted.

The CDR3 has 17 residues. Trimming cost V 5 bases and J 0 bases; bases outside gene matches: 11. The V gene's germline CDR1 is SQVTM and CDR2 ANQGSEA. With 60 Vbeta and 13 Jbeta primers, the PCR was carried out. The table came from immunoSEQ multiplex PCR; TCRdb's copy has only in-frame clones and leaves some out. The sample has 140,000 or so clones; roughly 68% are singletons. The table lists this clone with a few counts. Its antigen is not known. The sequence derives from a man in his fifties or sixties in good health and CMV-seronegative. What was sequenced was PBMCs. The chain recombines TRBV29-1 with TRBJ2-1, with 9 positions matching TRBD2. This CDR3 reads CSVYPSGNARSYNEQFF. CDR3 sequence (DNA): TGCAGCGTTTATCCTAGCGGGAACGCCCGCTCCTACAATGAGCAGTTCTTC.